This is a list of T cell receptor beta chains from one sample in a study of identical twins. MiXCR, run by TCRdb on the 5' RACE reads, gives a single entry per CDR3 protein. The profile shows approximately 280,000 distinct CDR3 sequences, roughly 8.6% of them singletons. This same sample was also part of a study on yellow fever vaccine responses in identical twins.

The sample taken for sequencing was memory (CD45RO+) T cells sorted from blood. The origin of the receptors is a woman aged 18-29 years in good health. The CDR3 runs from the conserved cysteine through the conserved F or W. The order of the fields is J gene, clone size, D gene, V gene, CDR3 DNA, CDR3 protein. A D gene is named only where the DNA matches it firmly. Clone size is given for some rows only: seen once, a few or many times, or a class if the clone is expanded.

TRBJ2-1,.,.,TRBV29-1,TGCAGCGTCCGATGGGACTCTGGCTCCTACAATGAGCAGTTCTTC,CSVRWDSGSYNEQFF
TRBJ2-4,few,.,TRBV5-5,TGTGCCAGCAGCTTTGGAGAATTGTCACCTTCAAACATTCAGTACTTC,CASSFGELSPSNIQYF
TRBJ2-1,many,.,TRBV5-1,TGCGCCAGCAGCCCAGATAGCGTCTCCTACAATGAGCAGTTCTTC,CASSPDSVSYNEQFF
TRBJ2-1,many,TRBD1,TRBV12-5,TGTGCTAGCAGGGACAGGGACTCGGGGGAGCAGTTCTTC,CASRDRDSGEQFF
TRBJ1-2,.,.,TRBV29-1,TGCAGCGTGGCGACGAGCGGACAAGGTATCTACTATGGCTACACCTTC,CSVATSGQGIYYGYTF
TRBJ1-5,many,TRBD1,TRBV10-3,TGTGCCATCAGTGAGTCGGCAGGGGGACAGCCCCAGCATTTT,CAISESAGGQPQHF
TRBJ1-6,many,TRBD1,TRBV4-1,TGCGCCAGCAGCCAAAGACAGGGGTATAATTCACCCCTCCACTTT,CASSQRQGYNSPLHF
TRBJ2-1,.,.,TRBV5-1,TGCGCCAGCAGCTTGGGCGGGGACCCCCGTTCGTATGAGCAGTTCTTC,CASSLGGDPRSYEQFF
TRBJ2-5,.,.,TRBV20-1,TGCAGTGCCCCCAGTCCGTTGAGCGGACAAGAGACCCAGTACTTC,CSAPSPLSGQETQYF
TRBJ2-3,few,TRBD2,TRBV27,TGTGCCAGCAGTCTCAGCGGGAGTGGGTGGGATACGCAGTATTTT,CASSLSGSGWDTQYF
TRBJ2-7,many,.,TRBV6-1,TGTGCCAGCAGTACGACGCAACACTACGAGCAGTACTTC,CASSTTQHYEQYF
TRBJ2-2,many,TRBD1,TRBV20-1,TGCAGTGCTAGAGCCGGGACAGGGGGGACCGGGGAGCTGTTTTTT,CSARAGTGGTGELFF
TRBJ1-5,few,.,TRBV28,TGTGCCAGCAGTGAGATGAATCAGCCCCAGCATTTT,CASSEMNQPQHF
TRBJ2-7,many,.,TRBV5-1,TGCGCCAGCAGCTCGGCAGCAAGCTCCTACGAGCAGTACTTC,CASSSAASSYEQYF